A single sample is the source of the 7 T cell receptor beta chains below, sequenced in a study of shared clonotypes between healthy human individuals. The repertoire was sequenced with immunoSEQ multiplex PCR; TCRdb's copy has only in-frame clones and lacks some. Here the sample spans some 2,000,000 clones, 90% to 97% being singletons. The material sequenced was naive CD4+ T cells sorted from blood. Subset specified: CD45RA+ positively selected. The receptors shown here come from a young man in good health.

This chain uses TRBV9 with TRBJ1-2; 9 bases fit TRBD1. The CDR3 sequence is 17 residues long. CDR1 SGDLS and CDR2 YYNGEE come from the germline V gene. The junction had 18 bases not matched to a gene; V was cut back by 4 bases and J by 8 bases. The chain's CDR3 is CASSPYGASGTGSGYTF. CDR3 nucleotide sequence: TGTGCCAGCAGCCCGTACGGAGCCTCCGGGACAGGGAGCGGCTACACCTTC.

This rearrangement joins TRBV5-1 to TRBJ1-1; D is unclear. The CDR3 sequence is 14 residues long. The germline V gene encodes CDR1 SGHRS and CDR2 YFSETQ. V was clipped by 0 bases and J by 6 bases, with 12 bases between them. CDR3 in DNA: TGCGCCAGCAGCTTGGCCTCCCCATTCGCTGAAGCTTTCTTT. This codes for CASSLASPFAEAFF.

This clone was observed a single time. The chain links TRBV6-1 to TRBJ2-7, with 8 bases aligning to TRBD2. Germline CDR1 reads MNHNS; CDR2 reads SASEGT. V dropped 2 bases and J dropped 4; count of bases not matched to a gene: 10. CDR3 length: 16 residues. In DNA form, the CDR3 reads TGTGCCAGCAGTGAATCAGGAGCGGGGGCGAATTACGAGCAGTACTTC. Translated: CASSESGAGANYEQYF.

This chain connects TRBV5-1 to TRBJ1-1; no definite D call. This CDR3 region has 14 residues. Trimming took off 6 bases at V and 1 base at J, with 13 bases between the two ends. Germline values: CDR1 SGHRS, CDR2 YFSETQ. CDR3 in amino acids: CASKFREGNTEAFF. Written as DNA, the CDR3 is TGCGCCAGCAAGTTTCGGGAGGGGAACACTGAAGCTTTCTTT.

A single count supports this clone. The sample carries other DNA sequences with the same CDR3. V and J are TRBV5-4 and TRBJ2-3; no clear D gene. Germline values: CDR1 SGHNT, CDR2 YYREEE (reference sequence). This CDR3 spans 14 amino acids. The ends were cut back, 0 bases at V and 3 bases at J, with 8 bases in the middle. In DNA, the CDR3 is TGTGCCAGCAGCTTGGGGACGGCTACAGATACGCAGTATTTT. Amino acids: CASSLGTATDTQYF.

The V gene is TRBV7-2, the J gene TRBJ2-2; TRBD2 matches 14 bases. The CDR3 totals 15 residues. The V gene end was trimmed by 4 bases and the J gene end by 8 bases; junction bases not matched to a gene: 3. Germline V lookup: CDR1 SGHTA, CDR2 FQGNSA. CDR3 coding DNA: TGTGCCAGCAGCTCGGGACTAGCGGGAGCTGGGGAGCTGTTTTTT. Its translation is CASSSGLAGAGELFF.

The rearrangement links TRBV7-9 to TRBJ2-7; TRBD2 matches 13 bases. V shed 3 bases and J 5 bases; nucleotides not matched to a gene: 4. The CDR3 covers 15 residues. The germline V gene encodes CDR1 SEHNR and CDR2 FQNEAQ (reference sequence). CDR3 sequence: CASSLLGLAGNEQYF. CDR3 in DNA: TGTGCCAGCAGCTTGTTGGGACTAGCGGGAAACGAGCAGTACTTC.